The 20 T cell receptor beta chains listed next were all sequenced from one sample in a study of T-cell memory formation after mild COVID-19. TCRdb recomputed calls from the 5' RACE reads with MiXCR, one row per CDR3 protein. The data contain a few hundred thousand distinct CDR3 sequences, about a sixth of them singletons. The specimen sequenced was PBMCs or a T cell subset sorted from them (not recorded which). The receptors were sampled from a man between 18 and 29 years old who had mild COVID-19 (a few samples of this study predate the infection). Cell type and time point are not known.

The chain uses TRBV29-1 and TRBJ1-2, with no clear D. CDR1 and CDR2 (germline): SQVTM, ANQGSEA. The CDR3 length is 12 residues. The V end was cut by 3 bases, the J end by 2 bases, with 7 bases between. Written as DNA, the CDR3 is TGCAGCGTTGAGTCAGACAACTATGGCTACACCTTC. This sequence encodes CSVESDNYGYTF.

This clonotype was detected a few times. This chain connects TRBV4-1 to TRBJ2-7; TRBD2 aligns across 8 bases. Germline CDR1 and CDR2: MGHRA and YSYEKL. V shed 0 bases and J 5 bases; nucleotides not matched to a gene: 9. The CDR3 has 16 amino acids. The CDR3 loop is CASSQDSRGASDEQYF. As DNA, the CDR3 is TGCGCCAGCAGCCAAGACTCGCGGGGGGCAAGTGACGAGCAGTACTTC.

This clonotype was recorded a few times. The chain employs TRBV3-1 and TRBJ1-1; D perhaps matches TRBD1 (6 bases). This CDR3 is built from 13 residues. Trimming left V 5 bases short and J 5 bases short, with 12 bases between. CDR1 is LGHDT and CDR2 is YNNKEL in the germline V gene (reference sequence). CDR3 in DNA: TGTGCCAGCAGCACAGGGTGGGAGACTGAAGCTTTCTTT. It translates to CASSTGWETEAFF.

The table lists this clonotype with a few counts. The rearrangement links TRBV20-1 to TRBJ2-1; 11 nucleotides align to TRBD2. The V gene end was trimmed by 5 bases and the J gene end by 6 bases; junction bases not matched to a gene: 6. The germline gives CDR1 DFQATT, CDR2 SNEGSKA (reference sequence). This CDR3 contains 14 residues. The CDR3 region is CSAVLAGDFNEQFF. The CDR3 DNA is TGCAGTGCTGTACTAGCGGGGGACTTCAATGAGCAGTTCTTC.

This clonotype has only a few counts. The genes are TRBV15 and TRBJ1-4; maybe TRBD1 (6 bases). With 0 bases removed from V and 8 bases from J, the gap between germline ends came to 13 bases. The CDR3 contains 15 residues. The germline gives CDR1 LNHNV, CDR2 YYDKDF (reference sequence). This chain's CDR3 is CATSRDKGVGEKLFF. The CDR3 DNA reads TGTGCCACCAGCAGAGACAAGGGGGTCGGAGAAAAACTGTTTTTT.

The J gene is TRBJ1-6, the V gene TRBV6-5, with D tentatively TRBD1 (6 bases). Trimming pared 2 bases from V and 6 bases from J, leaving 14 bases between. Germline values: CDR1 MNHEY, CDR2 SVGAGI. The length of the CDR3 is 16 residues. CDR3 bases: TGTGCCAGCAGTTACGTCGCGGGGGCCCTTAATTCACCCCTCCACTTT. This encodes CASSYVAGALNSPLHF.

This clonotype appeared a few times. The chain links TRBV6-2 or TRBV6-3 to TRBJ2-2; 9 bases fit TRBD1. The CDR3 loop spans 16 amino acids. Trimming at V came to 7 bases and at J to 0 bases, leaving 6 bases not matched to a gene. Germline lookup yields CDR1 MNHEY and CDR2 SVGEGT. Written as DNA, the CDR3 is TGTGCCAGCACCAAAAACAGGGGGCCGAACACCGGGGAGCTGTTTTTT. Residues: CASTKNRGPNTGELFF.

This clonotype was picked up a small number of times. The chain couples TRBV4-2 to TRBJ2-3; D uncertain. The CDR3 runs to 17 residues. V gave up 1 base and J gave up 0 bases, with 14 bases separating them. CDR1 and CDR2 (germline): LGHNA, YNFKEQ. The CDR3 sequence is CASSQVNSPFSTDTQYF. CDR3 DNA: TGTGCCAGCAGCCAAGTGAACAGTCCGTTTAGCACAGATACGCAGTATTTT.

This clonotype was detected a few times. This sequence joins TRBV4-2 and TRBJ2-3; D ambiguous. The CDR3 covers 14 residues. Trimming removed 0 bases at V and 2 bases at J, with 6 bases between. Looked up from germline, CDR1 is LGHNA and CDR2 is YNFKEQ. CDR3 DNA sequence: TGTGCCAGCAGCCAAGACGGTACCACAGATACGCAGTATTTT. As protein: CASSQDGTTDTQYF.

The rearrangement joins TRBV7-8 to TRBJ1-1; D gene uncertain. V gave up 0 bases and J gave up 2 bases, with 13 bases separating them. Germline CDR1 is SGHVS and CDR2 is FQNEAQ. This CDR3 contains 16 residues. CDR3 region: CASSLAYVMYNTEAFF. CDR3 nucleotide sequence: TGTGCCAGCAGCTTAGCGTATGTCATGTACAACACTGAAGCTTTCTTT.

The chain joins TRBV11-1 to TRBJ2-5; D remains ambiguous. CDR1 and CDR2 from the germline V gene are SGHAT and FQDESV (reference sequence). Trimming took off 4 bases at V and 1 base at J, with 13 bases between the two ends. This CDR3 spans 15 amino acids. CDR3 sequence: CASSSSLRVQETQYF. CDR3 in DNA: TGTGCCAGCAGCTCCTCCCTCCGCGTCCAAGAGACCCAGTACTTC. The variable domain in full, with the rest retrieved from reference TRBV11-1 and TRBJ2-5, is EAEVAQSPRYKITEKSQAVAFWCDPISGHATLYWYRQILGQGPELLVQFQDESVVDDSQLPKDRFSAERLKGVDSTLKIQPAELGDSAMYLCASSSSLRVQETQYFGPGTRLLVL.

This clonotype was seen more than once but under ten times. The chain carries TRBV18 and TRBJ2-2; D remains unclear. Germline V gene data show CDR1 as KGHSH and CDR2 as LQKENI. The V gene lost 6 bases and the J gene lost 1 base, with 6 bases spanning the gap. CDR3 length: 13 amino acids. This CDR3 reads CASSSMNTGELFF. For the CDR3, the DNA is TGTGCCAGCTCGTCCATGAACACCGGGGAGCTGTTTTTT.

V usage is TRBV12-3 or TRBV12-4 and J usage is TRBJ2-5, with a weak D call TRBD1 (6 bases). The CDR3 spans 15 residues. Trimming shortened V by 5 bases and J by 5 bases, and 18 bases separated the two germline ends. This chain's CDR3 is CASSPPGRGTETQYF. The CDR3 DNA reads as TGTGCCAGCAGTCCCCCCGGCAGGGGTACGGAGACCCAGTACTTC.

This rearrangement joins TRBV6-5 to TRBJ1-1, with D possibly being TRBD1 (5 bases). The germline V and J ends were trimmed by 0 bases and 4 bases, with 9 bases remaining between them. Germline-derived CDR1 and CDR2 are MNHEY and SVGAGI. The CDR3 totals 14 residues. The CDR3, as DNA: TGTGCCAGCAGTTACTCGAGGACAAGCACTGAAGCTTTCTTT. Its translation: CASSYSRTSTEAFF.

Only a few counts were recorded for this clonotype. The chain joins TRBV7-3 to TRBJ2-3; 7 nucleotides line up with TRBD2. Germline lookup yields CDR1 SGHTA and CDR2 FQGTGA. This CDR3 has 16 amino acids. Trimming removed 5 bases from V and 1 base from J; junction bases left unmatched: 9. CDR3 loop: CASSTLLAGGTDTQYF. As DNA, the CDR3 is TGTGCCAGCAGCACCCTCCTGGCGGGGGGCACAGATACGCAGTATTTT.

The CDR3 nucleotides are TGTGCCACCAGCAGGTCGGGACAGTACACCGGGGAGCTGTTTTTT. Translating gives CATSRSGQYTGELFF. The rearrangement links TRBV15 to TRBJ2-2; 7 bases are a match to TRBD1. V dropped 3 bases and J dropped 3; count of bases not matched to a gene: 4. Germline V lookup: CDR1 LNHNV, CDR2 YYDKDF (reference sequence). The CDR3 totals 15 residues.

V gene TRBV10-1 combines with J gene TRBJ2-7, with 8 bases that match TRBD1. Germline V gene lookup returns CDR1 WNHNN and CDR2 SYGVQD (reference sequence). The CDR3 runs 19 residues. With 0 bases clipped from V and 4 bases from J, the junction kept 17 bases outside the gene matches. CDR3 loop: CASSESGQGASLRTYEQYF. The CDR3 DNA follows: TGCGCCAGCAGTGAGTCAGGTCAGGGGGCTAGCCTTCGGACGTACGAGCAGTACTTC.

This chain links TRBV28 with TRBJ1-2; D may be TRBD1 (5 bases). Per germline, CDR1 MDHEN and CDR2 SYDVKM. This CDR3 contains 13 residues. V was cut by 7 bases and J by 8 bases, with 17 bases left in between. The CDR3 protein is CASNPPGPKGYTF. CDR3 sequence (DNA): TGTGCCAGCAATCCTCCGGGACCTAAAGGCTACACCTTC.

This sequence joins TRBV4-1 and TRBJ1-2, with TRBD1 matching over 8 bases. Trimming removed 1 base from V and 8 bases from J; junction bases left unmatched: 18. Germline loops: CDR1 MGHRA, CDR2 YSYEKL. This CDR3 contains 18 residues. CDR3 coding DNA: TGCGCCAGCAGCCAAGGTGTGGGGACAGGCTCTGTCTCGCGGGGCTACACCTTC. Translation: CASSQGVGTGSVSRGYTF.

This clonotype was observed many times. The V and J genes are TRBV28 and TRBJ2-1; TRBD1 matches at 11 bases. Germline-derived CDR1 and CDR2 are MDHEN and SYDVKM. J was trimmed by 7 bases and V by 4 bases; bases with no gene match: 6. The CDR3 runs 15 residues. The CDR3 spells CASSSWTGGGNEQFF. In DNA, the CDR3 is TGTGCCAGCAGTTCCTGGACAGGGGGCGGGAATGAGCAGTTCTTC. Full variable domain (rest looked up from reference TRBV28 and TRBJ2-1): DVKVTQSSRYLVKRTGEKVFLECVQDMDHENMFWYRQDPGLGLRLIYFSYDVKMKEKGDIPEGYSVSREKKERFSLILESASTNQTSMYLCASSSWTGGGNEQFFGPGTRLTVL.